This TCR beta chain was sequenced for a study of early T cells in non-severe SARS-CoV-2 infection listed by TCRdb under 2021. The study in broad terms: Bulk RNA from unsorted whole blood was used for TCR sequencing, so alpha and beta chains could not be paired. Overall study results and their limits: VDJdb matching was skewed toward anti-spike CD8 responses and likely underestimated virus-specific expansions by missing private and CD4 specificities.

Ten or more counts support this clonotype. Which antigen it targets is not known. One base away there is no much larger clone; base qualities are not given. The cysteine opens and the phenylalanine closes a CDR3 of 17 amino acids. Just the 51-base CDR3 DNA is kept, in frame starting at base 1. V gives up 5 bases and J gives up 5 bases, and the segment between their germline ends measures 19 bases. The library was generated by 5' RACE. TCRdb lists the instrument as NextSeq 500. In the TCR library protocol, unique molecular identifiers were attached to individual cDNA molecules to correct for PCR bias and sequencing error. Both TCR alpha and beta chains were sequenced, and tight co-correlation was observed between alpha and beta sequence abundances in each sample. The paper's data handling went like this. Decombinator V4 was used to annotate the V gene, J gene and CDR3 of the TCR sequences. Expanded TCRs were defined as changing significantly between any two time points under a Poisson model with p below 0.0001. TCR abundances were normalised to the total number of TCRs sequenced per sample and expressed as counts per million. TRAV1-2 paired with TRAJ12, TRAJ20 or TRAJ33 defined MAIT TCRs, while TRAV10 paired with TRAJ18 defined iNKT TCRs. A search of VDJdb, accessed on 1 November 2021, was run for TCRs annotated to CMV, EBV and SARS-CoV-2, with TCRs annotated for multiple antigens excluded. TCRdb trimmed public reads at Q25 via fastp, called clones via MiXCR and kept in-frame beta chains. Duplicate CDR3 protein sequences are folded into a single record with the most common DNA and genes. The V and J calls shown here were made by TCRdb, not taken from the authors' results. A total of tens of thousands of distinct CDR3 sequences appear in this sample, about 8.4% of them only once. The ten largest clones add up to roughly 3.5% of the sample.

Set within a cohort of healthcare workers in London, UK, this nested case-control study involved weekly PCR testing of nasopharyngeal swabs along with blood sampling. Healthcare workers were recruited between 23 and 31 March 2020, during the week of the UK lockdown, and were followed weekly for up to roughly 15 weeks. The sequenced material came from whole blood. The sequence is built from TRBV12-3 or TRBV12-4 and TRBJ1-6; the D segment cannot be called with confidence. The sequence was collected from an adult who was a healthcare worker with PCR-confirmed SARS-CoV-2 infection or an uninfected control (not recorded which). CDR3 loop: CASSPGYGIYNNSPLHF. The DNA sequence follows: TGTGCCAGCAGTCCGGGGTACGGAATCTATAATAATTCACCCCTCCACTTT.